The rows below give T cell receptor beta chains drawn from one sample of a study of technical replicates of blood from a few donors. Method: immunoSEQ multiplex PCR; TCRdb's copy keeps in-frame clones and lacks some. The sample consists of 80,000 or so clones, 90% to 98% of them appearing once. Sequenced material: T cells isolated from PBMCs. These TCRs come from a human donor in good health. The CDR3 runs from the conserved cysteine through the conserved F or W. D genes are given only for firm matches. For some rows the clone size is stated as once, few or many, or as a class when expanded; others skip it.

v_call	clone_size	j_call	d_call	cdr3_aa	cdr3_nt
TRBV27	NA	TRBJ1-2	NA	CASSLKSYGYTF	TGTGCCAGCAGTTTAAAGAGCTATGGCTACACCTTC
TRBV7-9	NA	TRBJ2-1	TRBD2	CASSARTSGKSYNEQFF	TGTGCCAGCAGCGCCCGGACTAGCGGGAAGTCCTACAATGAGCAGTTCTTC
TRBV28	NA	TRBJ2-1	NA	CASSLSAGAGKFF	TGTGCCAGCAGTTTAAGTGCGGGGGCGGGGAAGTTCTTC
TRBV27	NA	TRBJ1-2	NA	CASSLSQRPNYGYTF	TGTGCCAGCAGTTTATCCCAGAGGCCTAACTATGGCTACACCTTC
TRBV5-1	once	TRBJ2-5	TRBD1	CASSSGQGGETQYF	TGCGCCAGCAGCTCGGGACAGGGCGGAGAGACCCAGTACTTC
TRBV5-1	NA	TRBJ2-7	TRBD1	CASSSDRTYEQYF	TGCGCCAGCAGCTCGGACAGGACTTACGAGCAGTACTTC
TRBV7-9	NA	TRBJ1-1	NA	CASSSADSLNTEAFF	TGTGCCAGCAGCTCCGCGGACAGTCTGAACACTGAAGCTTTCTTT
TRBV6-1	NA	TRBJ2-3	TRBD2	CASSERRLAGGFSSTDTQYF	TGTGCCAGCAGTGAAAGGAGACTAGCGGGGGGCTTTTCTAGCACAGATACGCAGTATTTT
TRBV14	NA	TRBJ2-1	NA	CASSRGGYNEQFF	TGTGCCAGCAGCAGGGGTGGCTACAATGAGCAGTTCTTC
TRBV11-2	NA	TRBJ2-2	NA	CASSLELAAGELFF	TGTGCCAGCAGCTTAGAACTAGCAGCCGGGGAGCTGTTTTTT
TRBV20-1	NA	TRBJ2-1	TRBD2	CGAGTRNEQFF	TGCGGAGCGGGGACGCGGAATGAGCAGTTCTTC
TRBV6-1	NA	TRBJ1-1	TRBD1	CASSEALRQGEAFF	TGTGCCAGCAGTGAAGCGCTTCGACAGGGGGAAGCTTTCTTT
TRBV15	NA	TRBJ1-2	NA	CATSRDRHPSYGYTF	TGTGCCACCAGCAGAGACCGACACCCTTCCTATGGCTACACCTTC
TRBV2	NA	TRBJ2-1	TRBD2	CASRELAGDSYNEQFF	TGTGCCAGCAGGGAACTAGCGGGAGACTCCTACAATGAGCAGTTCTTC
TRBV6-1	NA	TRBJ1-2	TRBD1	CASGPHQGENYGYTF	TGTGCCAGCGGACCCCATCAGGGGGAAAACTATGGCTACACCTTC
TRBV5-1	NA	TRBJ1-1	NA	CASSLGAGKTEAFF	TGCGCCAGCAGCTTGGGCGCAGGAAAGACCGAAGCTTTCTTT
TRBV10-1	NA	TRBJ1-2	NA	CASSESSRNYGYTF	TGCGCCAGCAGTGAGTCGTCACGGAACTATGGCTACACCTTC
TRBV2	NA	TRBJ2-7	NA	CASSLPWRGAYEQYF	TGTGCCAGCAGTCTCCCCTGGCGGGGCGCCTACGAGCAGTACTTC
TRBV5-6	once	TRBJ1-4	NA	CASSSTVIHEKLFF	TGTGCCAGCAGCTCTACGGTGATCCATGAAAAACTGTTTTTT
TRBV19	NA	TRBJ1-2	NA	CASSILRGFYGYTF	TGTGCCAGTAGTATACTCAGGGGCTTCTATGGCTACACCTTC